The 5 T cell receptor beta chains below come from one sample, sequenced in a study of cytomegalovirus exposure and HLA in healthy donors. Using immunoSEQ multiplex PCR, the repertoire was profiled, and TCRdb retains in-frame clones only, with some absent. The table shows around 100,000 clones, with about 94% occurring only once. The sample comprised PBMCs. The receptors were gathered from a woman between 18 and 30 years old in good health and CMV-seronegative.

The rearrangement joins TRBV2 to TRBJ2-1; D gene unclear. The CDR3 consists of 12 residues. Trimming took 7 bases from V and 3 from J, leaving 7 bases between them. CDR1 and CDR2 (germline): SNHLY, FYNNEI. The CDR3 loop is CASTTDYNEQFF. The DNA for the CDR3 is TGTGCCAGCACCACAGACTACAATGAGCAGTTCTTC.

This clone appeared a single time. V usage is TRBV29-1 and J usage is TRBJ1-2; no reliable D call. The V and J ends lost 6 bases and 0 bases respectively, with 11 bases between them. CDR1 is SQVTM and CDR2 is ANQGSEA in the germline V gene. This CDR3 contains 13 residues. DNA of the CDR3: TGCAGCGTCCTAACAGAGTCTAACTATGGCTACACCTTC. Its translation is CSVLTESNYGYTF.

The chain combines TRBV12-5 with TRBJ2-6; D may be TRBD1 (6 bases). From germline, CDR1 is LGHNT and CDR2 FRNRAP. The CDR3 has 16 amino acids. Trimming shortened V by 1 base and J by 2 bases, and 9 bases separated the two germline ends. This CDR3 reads CASGLARTAGANVLTF. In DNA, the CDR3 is TGTGCTAGTGGTTTGGCCCGGACAGCTGGGGCCAACGTCCTGACTTTC.

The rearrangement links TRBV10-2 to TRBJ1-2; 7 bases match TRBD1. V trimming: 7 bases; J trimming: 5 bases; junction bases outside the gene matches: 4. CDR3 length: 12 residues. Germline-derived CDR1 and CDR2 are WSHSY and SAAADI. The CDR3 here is CASTSGGYGYTF. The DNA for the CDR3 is TGCGCCAGCACATCAGGGGGGTATGGCTACACCTTC.

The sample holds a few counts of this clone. The chain's CDR3 is CASYRGGGEKLFF. The CDR3, as DNA: TGTGCCTCCTACAGGGGGGGAGGTGAAAAACTGTTTTTT. The chain carries TRBV30 and TRBJ1-4, with 8 bases identical to TRBD1. Looked up from germline, CDR1 is GTSNPN and CDR2 is SVGIG (reference sequence). The CDR3 has 13 residues. V was clipped by 7 bases and J by 7 bases; unmatched bases: 8.